This T cell receptor (beta chain) was recovered during a study of blood T cell repertoires in COVID-19. Study-level background: The study drew acute and convalescent COVID-19 samples from the United States, Italy and Spain. From T cells, B-cell-depleted T cells, or PBMCs came the material, which was cDNA or gDNA.

This clone was counted a few times. The CDR3 is made up of 13 amino acids. The germline V gene has CDR1 SGHTS and CDR2 YDEGEE. The ends were cut back, 4 bases at V and 4 bases at J, with 9 bases in the middle. Seattle-derived patients entered the study during active infection and were followed longitudinally. In the original processing: Reference gene primer amplification gave nucleated cell count estimates. Clones were sequenced by immunoSEQ multiplex PCR, and TCRdb holds only the in-frame ones, with some missing. The V and J calls and clone size are taken from that table; D and trimming were inferred from the DNA. The table lists some 160,000 clones, around nine tenths of them singletons.

This sequence joins TRBV5-8 and TRBJ1-3; D uncertain. The sequence was obtained from a woman of 80 years or more with COVID-19, enrolled during active disease. Sequencing was performed on peripheral blood. CDR3 region: CASSPGYGNTIYF. CDR3 bases: TGTGCCAGCAGCCCCGGTTACGGAAACACCATATATTTT.